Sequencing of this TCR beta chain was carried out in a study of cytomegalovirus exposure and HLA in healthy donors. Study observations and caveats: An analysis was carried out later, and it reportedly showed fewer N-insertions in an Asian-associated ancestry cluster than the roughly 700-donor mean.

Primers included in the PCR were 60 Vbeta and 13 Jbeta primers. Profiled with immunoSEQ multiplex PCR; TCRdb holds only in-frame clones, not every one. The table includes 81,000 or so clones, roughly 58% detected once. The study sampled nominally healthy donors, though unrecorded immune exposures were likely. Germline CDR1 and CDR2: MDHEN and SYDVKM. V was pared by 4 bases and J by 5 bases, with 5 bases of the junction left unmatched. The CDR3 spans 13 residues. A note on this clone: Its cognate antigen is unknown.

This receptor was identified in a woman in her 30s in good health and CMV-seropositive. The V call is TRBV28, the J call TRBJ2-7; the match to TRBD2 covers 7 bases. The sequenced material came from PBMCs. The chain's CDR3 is CASSWGGPDEQYF. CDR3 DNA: TGTGCCAGCAGTTGGGGAGGGCCCGACGAGCAGTACTTC.